Listed here are 23 T cell receptor beta chains from one sample, sequenced in a study of T cells in Graves' hyperthyroidism and ophthalmopathy. RNA transcripts were the template for amplifying TCR beta CDR3 regions. First-round RT-PCR targeting the TCR CDR3 was performed with the HTBI primer set. TCRdb independently ran MiXCR on the multiplex PCR reads; one entry per CDR3 protein. The table includes 35,000 to 45,000 distinct CDR3 sequences, around 50% detected once. Sequencing was done on a sample of blood. The origin of the receptors is a man between 40 and 49 years old with Graves' ophthalmopathy.

As to this clonotype: The junction and the germline gene differ at one end; a read error may be behind it. The rearrangement joins TRBV12-3 or TRBV12-4 to TRBJ1-2, with 7 positions matching TRBD1. The length of the CDR3 is 14 residues. CDR3 sequence (DNA): TGTGCCGGCAGTTCTAGACAGGGTTCGTTTGGCTACACCTTC. Encoded protein: CAGSSRQGSFGYTF.

In this sample, this clonotype turned up many times. The chain couples TRBV2 to TRBJ2-3, with D hard to call. Germline V gene lookup returns CDR1 SNHLY and CDR2 FYNNEI. The CDR3 runs to 17 residues. Trimming shortened V by 0 bases and J by 3 bases, and 16 bases separated the two germline ends. Here the CDR3 reads CASSEAPTRLITDTQYF. DNA of the CDR3: TGTGCCAGCAGTGAAGCACCGACAAGGTTGATAACAGATACGCAGTATTTT.

The V gene is TRBV10-3, the J gene TRBJ1-1; tentative D call: TRBD1 (6 bases). Trimming cost V 2 bases and J 6 bases, with 19 bases left between them. CDR3 length equals 16 residues. CDR1 is ENHRY and CDR2 is SYGVKD in the germline V gene. DNA of the CDR3: TGTGCCATCAGTGAGCCGGGGCAGGGGTACAACGCTGAAGCTTTCTTT. Protein product: CAISEPGQGYNAEAFF.

This clonotype has ten or more counts. The rearrangement uses TRBV5-6 and TRBJ2-4, with a tentative D call TRBD1 (5 bases). CDR1 is SGHDT and CDR2 is YYEEEE in the germline V gene. The V and J ends lost 2 bases and 3 bases respectively, with 12 bases between them. This CDR3 spans 15 amino acids. The CDR3 region has the DNA TGTGCCAGCAGCTTCAGGGCCCTAAGCAAAAACATTCAGTACTTC. Protein: CASSFRALSKNIQYF.

The rearrangement links TRBV24-1 to TRBJ2-1, with D possibly TRBD2 on 6 matching bases. Germline CDR1 and CDR2: KGHDR and SFDVKD. Trimming left V 5 bases short and J 0 bases short, with 16 bases between. This CDR3 region has 17 residues. CDR3 loop: CATSATQRANSYNEQFF. The CDR3 DNA reads as TGTGCCACCAGTGCTACTCAGCGGGCTAACTCCTACAATGAGCAGTTCTTC.

This clonotype was recorded many times. The V call is TRBV12-3 or TRBV12-4, the J call TRBJ2-3; the D is unclear. This CDR3 is built from 12 residues. V lost 3 bases to trimming and J lost 6 bases, with 7 bases between them. The CDR3, as DNA: TGTGCCAGCAGTTTTACCGGTGATACGCAGTATTTT. Translating it yields CASSFTGDTQYF.

This clonotype showed up many times. The DNA of the CDR3 is TGTGCCAGCCTAACCAATTATTGCTCCTCCTACGAGCAGTACTTC. Its protein is CASLTNYCSSYEQYF. The chain carries TRBV6-1 and TRBJ2-7; D gene ambiguous. Germline V gene data show CDR1 as MNHNS and CDR2 as SASEGT. V was pared by 8 bases and J by 0 bases, with 17 bases between. The CDR3 length is 15 residues.

In regard to this clonotype: This CDR3 is missing its conserved last phenylalanine or tryptophan, likely due to a read error. It is unclear where the CDR3 begins or ends on the DNA, so no DNA is shown, and the CDR3 is as TCRdb lists it. This sequence joins TRBV24-1 and TRBJ2-3; the tabulated D call, TRBD1, remains unverified against the DNA. Per germline, CDR1 KGHDR and CDR2 SFDVKD. Both ends counted, the CDR3 spans 14 residues. The CDR3 here is CATQSQGRYCGGTY.

This clonotype was seen only once. The germline gene is not matched at one end of the junction; a read error may be the cause. The chain carries TRBV11-1 and TRBJ2-7; D unclear. The CDR3 length is 13 residues. Looked up from germline, CDR1 is SGHAT and CDR2 is FQDESV (reference sequence). CDR3 sequence reads: CASNLGNSYEQYF. Here the CDR3 DNA reads TGTGCCAGCAACTTAGGCAACTCCTATGAGCAGTACTTC. The complete variable domain, with remaining parts taken from reference TRBV11-1 and TRBJ2-7, reads EAEVAQSPRYKITEKSQAVAFWCDPISGHATLYWYRQILGQGPELLVQFQDESVVDDSQLPKDRFSAERLKGVDSTLKIQPAELGDSAMYLCASNLGNSYEQYFGPGTRLTVT.

This clonotype has at least ten counts. This chain links TRBV9 with TRBJ2-6; D remains ambiguous. The CDR3 consists of 14 residues. CDR1 SGDLS and CDR2 YYNGEE come from the germline V gene. Trimming shortened V by 1 base and J by 2 bases, and 4 bases separated the two germline ends. As DNA, the CDR3 is TGTGCCAGCAGCGTACAGGCTGGGGCCAACGTCCTGACTTTC. Protein product: CASSVQAGANVLTF.

As for this clonotype: The germline gene is not matched at one end of the junction; a read error may be the cause. The rearrangement uses TRBV12-3 or TRBV12-4 and TRBJ1-1; D is uncertain. The CDR3 is made up of 13 amino acids. The CDR3 region is CASSPYGNTEAFF. The CDR3 region has the DNA TGTGCCAGCAGTCCGTACGGGAACACCGAAGCTTTCTTT.

The chain couples TRBV20-1 to TRBJ1-2; D uncertain. Trimming took 7 bases from V and 11 from J, leaving 8 bases between them. Per the germline V gene, CDR1 is DFQATT and CDR2 is SNEGSKA (reference sequence). CDR3 length: 8 amino acids. CDR3 protein: CSVLGYTF. In DNA, the CDR3 is TGCAGTGTACTTGGATACACCTTC.

The chain uses TRBV19 and TRBJ1-2; D is uncertain. The length of the CDR3 is 15 residues. Trimming cost V 3 bases and J 4 bases, with 15 bases left between them. Germline V CDR1 and CDR2: LNHDA, SQIVND (reference sequence). CDR3 loop: CASSIPGQPVYGYTF. DNA for the CDR3: TGTGCCAGTAGTATCCCAGGCCAACCGGTCTATGGCTACACCTTC.

This clonotype came up many times. A clone one base away is much larger, so this may be a read error. The chain employs TRBV15 and TRBJ2-5, with D maybe TRBD1 (5 bases). The CDR3 is 17 amino acids. Germline CDR1 is LNHNV and CDR2 is YYDKDF (reference sequence). The CDR3 coding sequence is TGTGCCACCAGCGGAGATCGGTTCCGACAGACAGAAGAGACCCAGTACTTC. Its protein product is CATSGDRFRQTEETQYF.

The chain has TRBV19 and TRBJ2-5, with D perhaps assigned TRBD1 or TRBD2 (5 bases each). Trimming took off 6 bases at V and 5 bases at J, with 10 bases between the two ends. Germline V gene data show CDR1 as LNHDA and CDR2 as SQIVND (reference sequence). This CDR3 contains 12 residues. CDR3 bases: TGTGCCAGTAGCATTGAGGGGGAGACCCAGTACTTC. Translated, it gives CASSIEGETQYF.

On this clonotype itself: This likely comes from a read error, as the CDR3 has no conserved phenylalanine or tryptophan at its end. The DNA is omitted, as the CDR3 cannot be located on it reliably, and the CDR3 follows TCRdb's listing. The chain joins TRBV12-3 or TRBV12-4 to TRBJ2-7; the table assigns TRBD1, which was not confirmed against the DNA. The CDR3 region is 14 residues in length, termini included. The CDR3 spells CASSLKGQGYERYL.

The table lists this clonotype with many counts. The chain employs TRBV11-2 and TRBJ2-1; 7 nucleotides align to TRBD1. V lost 1 base, J lost 7 bases, and 4 bases stayed unmatched. This CDR3 contains 14 residues. CDR1 and CDR2 from the germline V gene are SGHAT and FQNNGV. The CDR3 loop reads CASSLGGGGNEQFF. As DNA, the CDR3 is TGTGCCAGCAGCTTAGGAGGGGGCGGGAATGAGCAGTTCTTC. The full variable domain, in which reference TRBV11-2 and TRBJ2-1 provide the parts outside the CDR3, is EAGVAQSPRYKIIEKRQSVAFWCNPISGHATLYWYQQILGQGPKLLIQFQNNGVVDDSQLPKDRFSAERLKGVDSTLKIQPAKLEDSAVYLCASSLGGGGNEQFFGPGTRLTVL.

DNA of the CDR3: TGCGCCAGCAGCCTGGGACAGGGGGCCGACCTGGAGACCCAGTACTTC. Amino acid sequence: CASSLGQGADLETQYF. The V call is TRBV4-1, the J call TRBJ2-5; 12 nucleotides line up with TRBD1. The trim removed 4 bases at V and 5 bases at J, leaving 8 bases unmatched. The germline gives CDR1 MGHRA, CDR2 YSYEKL. This CDR3 is 16 amino acids long.

In this sample, this clonotype turned up many times. The chain uses TRBV19 and TRBJ1-2; 7 bases fit TRBD1. This CDR3 has 14 residues. CDR1 and CDR2 (germline): LNHDA, SQIVND (reference sequence). After removal of 7 bases from V and 3 bases from J, the junction contained 8 bases not matched to a gene. In nucleotides, the CDR3 is TGTGCCAGTAACCAACAGGGGTCTGACTATGGCTACACCTTC. Its protein is CASNQQGSDYGYTF.

This clonotype appeared many times. The chain joins TRBV6-5 to TRBJ2-7; TRBD2 might be the D (5 bases). CDR3 length: 14 amino acids. Germline CDR1 is MNHEY and CDR2 is SVGAGI. Trimming took 4 bases from V and 5 from J, leaving 15 bases between them. CDR3 region: CASSSIGSKNEQYF. For the CDR3, the DNA is TGTGCCAGCAGTTCCATTGGGAGTAAGAACGAGCAGTACTTC.

This clonotype has more than one count but fewer than ten. One end of the junction fails to match germline, which may point to a read error. This rearrangement joins TRBV5-5 to TRBJ2-6; D might be TRBD1 (5 bases). This CDR3 has 15 amino acids. CDR1 SGHKS and CDR2 YYEKEE come from the germline V gene (reference sequence). The CDR3 protein is CASRGLCSGANVLTF. The CDR3, as DNA: TGTGCCAGCAGGGGGTTGTGCTCTGGGGCCAACGTCCTGACCTTC.

This clonotype was detected once. Because the CDR3 is missing its conserved closing phenylalanine or tryptophan, this is likely a read error. The rearrangement joins TRBV5-8 to TRBJ2-6; D uncertain. Germline V lookup: CDR1 SGHTS, CDR2 YDEGEE. This CDR3 comprises 16 residues. CDR3 nucleotides: TGTGCCAGCGGCTTGCCCGGAAGCTCTGGGGCCAACGTCCTGACTGTC. Translated: CASGLPGSSGANVLTV.

The table lists this clonotype with many counts. The chain carries TRBV7-9 and TRBJ2-5; maybe TRBD1 (6 bases). The CDR3 runs 12 residues. Trimming took off 8 bases at V and 3 bases at J, with 10 bases between the two ends. Germline-derived CDR1 and CDR2 are SEHNR and FQNEAQ (reference sequence). CDR3 amino acids: CASVQGKETQYF. CDR3 sequence (DNA): TGTGCCAGCGTTCAGGGGAAAGAGACCCAGTACTTC. Using reference TRBV7-9 and TRBJ2-5 for the parts outside the CDR3, the full variable domain is DTGVSQNPRHKITKRGQNVTFRCDPISEHNRLYWYRQTLGQGPEFLTYFQNEAQLEKSRLLSDRFSAERPKGSFSTLEIQRTEQGDSAMYLCASVQGKETQYFGPGTRLLVL.